This T cell receptor beta chain was recovered during a study of molecular identifiers for immune sequencing clone quantification. Whole-study context: RNA from around 20,000 or 100,000 naive CD8 cells was split five ways in replicates, with four sequenced.

Study-wide results and caveats: Clones that exceeded 20 RNA copies held over 98% of effector molecules, yet under 1% in naive cells.

Methods described previously were used for bulk TCR libraries, and listed TCR primers were applied. TCRdb re-called the PCR reads with MiXCR, one entry per CDR3 protein. The sample records tens of thousands of distinct CDR3 sequences, 24% being singletons. This clonotype was observed at least ten times. The antigen is unknown. This CDR3 is 16 amino acids long. Germline loops: CDR1 SGHVS, CDR2 FQNEAQ. V gave up 0 bases and J gave up 2 bases, with 12 bases separating them. The chain links TRBV7-8 to TRBJ2-3; D is possibly TRBD2 (5 bases). Input material: naive CD8+ T cells from blood, with Jurkat cell RNA spiked in. Subset described: FACS-sorted CD8+CD4-CCR7+CD45RA+ naive T cells. The clonotype originates from a human donor in good health. Some libraries in this study had Jurkat cell RNA spiked in. CDR3 sequence: CASSLARADPTDTQYF. In DNA form, the CDR3 reads TGTGCCAGCAGCTTAGCGAGGGCAGACCCCACAGATACGCAGTATTTT.